This note documents a single TCR beta chain sequence. This clonotype has ten or more counts. What antigen it recognizes has not been identified. No qualities accompany the bases; no much larger clone lies one base away. The instrument was an Illumina HiSeq 2500. Quantitative 5'-RACE with molecular barcodes was used to prepare TCR beta libraries. The published analysis was carried out like this. A new computational method based on a probabilistic model of VDJ rearrangement was used to identify disease-linked TCR variants. Clones were called with MiXCR by TCRdb after fastp trimmed the public reads at Q25, and only in-frame beta chains were retained. Every CDR3 protein is listed once, alongside the most common genes and DNA of its rows. TCRdb's processing, not the study's, gives the V and J calls here. The sample has just under 550,000 distinct CDR3 sequences on record, more than 9.5% of them singletons. The ten largest clones take up almost 7% of the sample.

This record comes from a study of CD8 T cells in ankylosing spondylitis (dated by TCRdb to about 2017). For the study in its entirety: The study profiled T cell receptor beta repertoires in healthy donors and ankylosing spondylitis patients to find disease-linked TCR variants. In total, the full study cohort was made up of 100 to 140 healthy donors and 25 or so ankylosing spondylitis patients. Peripheral blood samples were taken, and synovial fluid was additionally collected from ankylosing spondylitis patients.

The investigation overall reported the following: Some motif variants had previously been reported in the synovial fluid and blood of reactive arthritis patients, which suggests shared mechanisms of disease initiation. In peripheral blood, the disease-linked clones were found at relatively low frequencies and had a CD8+ phenotype. Blood from ankylosing spondylitis patients appeared to be characterized by a TCR beta motif composed of eight or nine highly homologous amino acid variants. The disease-linked clones were reported as significantly enriched in matched synovial fluid samples from ankylosing spondylitis patients.

CDR1 and CDR2, per the germline V gene, are SGHVS and FNYEAQ. V and J are truncated by 5 bases and 5 bases respectively, leaving an intervening sequence of 9 bases. Taken from cysteine to phenylalanine, the CDR3 has 12 residues. Kept here is only the CDR3 DNA, which spans 36 bases and is read in frame from base 1. Sequenced sample: blood, either unsorted or a sorted T cell fraction (not recorded which). This clonotype was sampled from a male donor with ankylosing spondylitis. The V and J genes are TRBV7-6 and TRBJ2-5; a tentative D match to TRBD1 spans 6 bases. The DNA is TGTGCCAGCAGCCGACAGGAGGAGACCCAGTACTTC. Its product reads: CASSRQEETQYF.